This T cell receptor (beta chain) derives from a study of CD8+ T cells in alopecia areata. Trimming removed 7 bases from V and 2 bases from J, with 13 bases in between. This CDR3 is 13 amino acids long. Germline loops: CDR1 SQVTM, CDR2 ANQGSEA. Described treatment: oral pan-JAK inhibitor, 5-10 mg twice daily. Peripheral blood and lesional scalp punch biopsies were taken from alopecia areata patients. RNA extraction and reverse transcription yielded cDNA as sequencing template. Method: immunoSEQ multiplex PCR; TCRdb's copy keeps in-frame clones and lacks some. The top ten clones hold 24% of a sample with 100,000 to 140,000 clones, 84% of them seen once.

Sequenced material: CD8+ T cells sorted from blood, taken at week 24, from a patient treated with tofacitinib. This rearrangement joins TRBV29-1 to TRBJ2-3; D might be TRBD1 (6 bases). The source of this sequence is a human donor with alopecia areata. CDR3 sequence: CSGLVGATDTQYF. The DNA of the CDR3 is TGCAGCGGCCTAGTGGGGGCCACAGATACGCAGTATTTT.